This TCR beta chain comes out of a study of blood T cell repertoires in COVID-19. Study-level background: COVID-19 samples from acute and convalescent phases originated in the United States, Italy and Spain. From T cells, B-cell-depleted T cells, or PBMCs came the material, which was cDNA or gDNA.

The data were produced by immunoSEQ multiplex PCR, yet TCRdb's version contains in-frame clones alone and is incomplete. The table has 250,000 to 300,000 clones, approximately 90% seen once. Participant age was roughly 18 to 95 years, and participants resided in fewer than 30 US areas. The CDR3 covers 16 residues. The sequenced sample consisted of PBMCs or T cells enriched from blood (not recorded which). This TCR derives from a human donor in a cohort exposed to, infected with or recovered from COVID-19 (not recorded which). The donor label of this sample is uncertain. V and J are TRBV21-1 and TRBJ2-7; the table's D call of TRBD2 was not tested on the DNA. TRBV21-1 is a documented pseudogene. Here the CDR3 reads CASSNGGRDISYEQYF. For the CDR3, the DNA is TGTGCCAGCAGCAATGGGGGGAGGGACATCTCCTACGAGCAGTACTTC.